A selection of T cell receptor beta chains follows, all from one sample in a study of T-cell reconstitution after alpha-beta-depleted transplantation in children. TCRdb re-analysed the PCR reads in MiXCR, keeping a single row per CDR3 protein. The repertoire has a few hundred thousand distinct CDR3 sequences, over 20% of them found once; the top ten carry under 45%. The sample consisted of PBMCs, taken before TCRalphabeta/CD19-depleted stem cell transplant. These TCRs come from a boy in the first two years of life with Wiskott-Aldrich syndrome, due to receive a stem cell transplant. CDR3s include the opening cysteine and the closing phenylalanine or tryptophan. D genes are given only for firm matches. The size field is filled for only some rows; it gives once, few, many or a size class.

cdr3_nt cdr3_aa v_call clone_size j_call d_call
TGCGCCAGCGCCCGAAACTCCTACGAGCAGTACTTC CASARNSYEQYF TRBV5-1 NA TRBJ2-7 NA
TGCGCCAGCAGCTACCTAGCGACTAGCGGCAATGAGCAGTTCTTC CASSYLATSGNEQFF TRBV5-1 NA TRBJ2-1 TRBD2
TGTGCCTGGAGGGTTAGCGAGGATGAGCAGTTCTTC CAWRVSEDEQFF TRBV30 NA TRBJ2-1 NA
TGCGCCAGCAGCTTACAGGGACGCGCAGATACGCAGTATTTT CASSLQGRADTQYF TRBV5-1 few TRBJ2-3 NA
TGTGCCAGCAGCCCTCAACCTCTAGCGGGAGGGGACAATGAGCAGTTCTTC CASSPQPLAGGDNEQFF TRBV6-1 NA TRBJ2-1 TRBD2
TGCAGTGCTAGAGATCGGGAGGTGACCATAAACTATGGCTACACCTTC CSARDREVTINYGYTF TRBV20-1 few TRBJ1-2 NA
TGTGCCAGCAGTTCTAGCGGAGAATCGTACCAGACCCAGTACTTC CASSSSGESYQTQYF TRBV12-3/TRBV12-4 many TRBJ2-5 TRBD2
TGCAGTGCTAGAGATGAAAGCTCCTATAATTCACCCCTCCACTTT CSARDESSYNSPLHF TRBV20-1 NA TRBJ1-6 NA
TGCAGTGCCACCCGACAGGGGGATGAAAAACTGTTTTTT CSATRQGDEKLFF TRBV20-1 few TRBJ1-4 TRBD1
TGTGCCAGCAGCCAAGTAAACAGGGGGAATGAAAAACTGTTTTTT CASSQVNRGNEKLFF TRBV4-2 few TRBJ1-4 TRBD1
TGTGCCAGCAGCCAAGAAGCAGGGTCCTTCTACAATGAGCAGTTCTTC CASSQEAGSFYNEQFF TRBV4-2 NA TRBJ2-1 NA
TGTGCCAGCAGGGCTACAATCACAGATACGCAGTATTTT CASRATITDTQYF TRBV2 NA TRBJ2-3 NA
TGCAGCGTTGCGGGGAGGGCCACAGATACGCAGTATTTT CSVAGRATDTQYF TRBV29-1 few TRBJ2-3 TRBD2
TGCGCCAGCAGCACACAAACTACTAGCGGGAGGCTCCGATCGTTCTACAATGAGCAGTTCTTC CASSTQTTSGRLRSFYNEQFF TRBV4-1 NA TRBJ2-1 TRBD2
TGTGCCAGCAGCGTAGCCGGAGATTCGACCCAGTACTTC CASSVAGDSTQYF TRBV9 NA TRBJ2-5 NA